This entry is about one TCR beta chain. This specimen comes from a study of cytomegalovirus exposure and HLA in healthy donors. Per the germline V gene, CDR1 is SGHRS and CDR2 is YFSETQ. The CDR3 is 14 amino acids. V was pared by 0 bases and J by 3 bases, with 9 bases between. Use of 60 Vbeta and 13 Jbeta primers characterized the PCR. Here immunoSEQ multiplex PCR was the method, and the copy in TCRdb shows in-frame clones only, minus some. The data contain 160,000 or so clones, more than 60% of them singletons. The chain combines TRBV5-1 with TRBJ1-2; possibly TRBD1 for D (5 bases). This clonotype originated in a human donor in good health. Sequencing was performed on PBMCs. The CDR3 nucleotides are TGCGCCAGCAGCTTGGCGGGGGGGGACTATGGCTACACCTTC. Encoded protein: CASSLAGGDYGYTF.